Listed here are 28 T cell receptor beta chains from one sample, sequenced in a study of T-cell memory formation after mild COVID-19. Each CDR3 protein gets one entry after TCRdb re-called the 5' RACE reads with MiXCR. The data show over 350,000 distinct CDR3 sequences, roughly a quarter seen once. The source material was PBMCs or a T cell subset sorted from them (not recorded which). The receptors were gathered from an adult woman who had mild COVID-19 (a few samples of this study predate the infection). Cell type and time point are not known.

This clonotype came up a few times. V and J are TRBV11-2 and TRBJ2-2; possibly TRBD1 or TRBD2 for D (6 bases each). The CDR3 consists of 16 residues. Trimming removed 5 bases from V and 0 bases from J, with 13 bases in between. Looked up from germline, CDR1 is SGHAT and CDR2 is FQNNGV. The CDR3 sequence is CASSGQGGSNTGELFF. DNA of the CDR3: TGTGCCAGCAGCGGCCAAGGGGGGTCGAACACCGGGGAGCTGTTTTTT.

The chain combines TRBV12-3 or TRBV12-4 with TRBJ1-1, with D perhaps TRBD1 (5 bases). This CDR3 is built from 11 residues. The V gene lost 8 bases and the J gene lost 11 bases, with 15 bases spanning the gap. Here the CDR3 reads CASCRMGEAFF. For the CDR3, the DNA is TGTGCCAGCTGCCGGATGGGGGAGGCTTTCTTT.

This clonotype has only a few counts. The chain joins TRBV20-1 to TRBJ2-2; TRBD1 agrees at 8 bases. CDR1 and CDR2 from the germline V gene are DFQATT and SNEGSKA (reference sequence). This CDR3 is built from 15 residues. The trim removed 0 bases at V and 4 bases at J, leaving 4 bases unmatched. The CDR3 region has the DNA TGCAGTGCTAGAGATATGGACAGGGTCACCGGGGAGCTGTTTTTT. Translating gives CSARDMDRVTGELFF.

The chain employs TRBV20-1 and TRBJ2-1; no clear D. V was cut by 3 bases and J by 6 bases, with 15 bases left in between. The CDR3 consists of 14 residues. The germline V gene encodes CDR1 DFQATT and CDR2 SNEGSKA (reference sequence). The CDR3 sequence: CSARRRTSSNEQFF. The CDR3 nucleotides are TGCAGTGCTAGGCGAAGGACCTCAAGCAATGAGCAGTTCTTC.

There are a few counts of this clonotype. The CDR3 DNA is TGCGCCAGCAGCTTGGCAGCCCCCAATGAGCAGTTCTTC. Translated, it gives CASSLAAPNEQFF. The chain carries TRBV5-1 and TRBJ2-1; D is ambiguous. This CDR3 is 13 amino acids long. Germline V gives CDR1 SGHRS, CDR2 YFSETQ. The ends were cut back, 0 bases at V and 6 bases at J, with 7 bases in the middle.

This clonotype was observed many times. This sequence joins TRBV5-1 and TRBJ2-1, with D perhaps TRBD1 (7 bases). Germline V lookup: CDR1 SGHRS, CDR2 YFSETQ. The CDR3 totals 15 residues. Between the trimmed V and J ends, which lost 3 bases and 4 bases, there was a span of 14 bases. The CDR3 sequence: CASSWGDRNYNEQFF. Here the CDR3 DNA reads TGCGCCAGCAGCTGGGGGGACAGAAATTACAATGAGCAGTTCTTC.

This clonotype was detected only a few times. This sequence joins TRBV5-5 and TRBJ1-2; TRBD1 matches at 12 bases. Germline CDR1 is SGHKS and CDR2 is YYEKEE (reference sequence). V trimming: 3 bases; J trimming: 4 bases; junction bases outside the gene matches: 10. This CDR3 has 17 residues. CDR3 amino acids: CASSYRDRGLIGYGYTF. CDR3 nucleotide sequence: TGTGCCAGCAGCTACCGGGACAGGGGGCTCATAGGCTATGGCTACACCTTC.

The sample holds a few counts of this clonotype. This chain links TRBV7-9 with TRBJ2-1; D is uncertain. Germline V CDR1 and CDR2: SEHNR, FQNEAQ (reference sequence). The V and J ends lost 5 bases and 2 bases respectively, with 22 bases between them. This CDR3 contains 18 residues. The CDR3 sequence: CASSPFSDPQTPYNEQFF. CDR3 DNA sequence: TGTGCCAGCAGCCCCTTTTCAGATCCCCAGACGCCCTACAATGAGCAGTTCTTC.

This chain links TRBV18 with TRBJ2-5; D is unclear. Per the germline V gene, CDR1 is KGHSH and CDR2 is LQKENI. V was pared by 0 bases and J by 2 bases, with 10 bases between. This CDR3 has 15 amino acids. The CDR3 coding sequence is TGTGCCAGCTCACCACCGAACAAACCGCAAGAGACCCAGTACTTC. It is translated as CASSPPNKPQETQYF.

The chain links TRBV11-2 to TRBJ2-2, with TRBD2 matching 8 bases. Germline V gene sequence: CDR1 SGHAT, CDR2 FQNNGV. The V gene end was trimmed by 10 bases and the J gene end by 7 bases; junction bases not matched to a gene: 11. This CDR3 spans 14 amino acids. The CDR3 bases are TGTGCCACTCTTAGCGGGAATAGTGTCGGGGAGCTGTTTTTT. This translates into CATLSGNSVGELFF. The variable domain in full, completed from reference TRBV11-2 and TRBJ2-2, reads EAGVAQSPRYKIIEKRQSVAFWCNPISGHATLYWYQQILGQGPKLLIQFQNNGVVDDSQLPKDRFSAERLKGVDSTLKIQPAKLEDSAVYLCATLSGNSVGELFFGEGSRLTVL.

The CDR3 bases are TGTGCCAGCAGCCAGTCAAACAGAAAAGATCAGCCCCAGCATTTT. It specifies CASSQSNRKDQPQHF. The chain recombines TRBV16 with TRBJ1-5; D is unclear. This CDR3 comprises 15 residues. V was pared by 3 bases and J by 5 bases, with 14 bases between. Germline CDR1 and CDR2: KGHSY and FQNENV.

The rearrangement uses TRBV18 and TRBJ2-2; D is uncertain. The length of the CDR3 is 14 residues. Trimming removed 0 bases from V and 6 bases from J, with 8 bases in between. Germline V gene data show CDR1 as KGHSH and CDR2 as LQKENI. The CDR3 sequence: CASSPPSRPGELFF. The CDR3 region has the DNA TGTGCCAGCTCACCACCGTCCCGGCCCGGGGAGCTGTTTTTT.

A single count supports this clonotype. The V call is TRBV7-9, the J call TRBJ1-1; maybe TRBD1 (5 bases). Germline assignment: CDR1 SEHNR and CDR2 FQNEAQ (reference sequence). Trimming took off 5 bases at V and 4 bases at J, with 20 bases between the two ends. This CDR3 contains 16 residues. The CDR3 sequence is CASSVAGTGWVTEAFF. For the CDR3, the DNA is TGTGCCAGCAGCGTTGCCGGGACGGGATGGGTCACTGAAGCTTTCTTT. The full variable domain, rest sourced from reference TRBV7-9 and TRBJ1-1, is DTGVSQNPRHKITKRGQNVTFRCDPISEHNRLYWYRQTLGQGPEFLTYFQNEAQLEKSRLLSDRFSAERPKGSFSTLEIQRTEQGDSAMYLCASSVAGTGWVTEAFFGQGTRLTVV.

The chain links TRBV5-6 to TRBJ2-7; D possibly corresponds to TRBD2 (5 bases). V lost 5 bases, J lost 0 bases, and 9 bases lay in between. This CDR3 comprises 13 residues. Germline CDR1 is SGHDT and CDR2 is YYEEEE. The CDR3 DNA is TGTGCCAGCAGGAGGCTAGCCTCCTACGAGCAGTACTTC. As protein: CASRRLASYEQYF.

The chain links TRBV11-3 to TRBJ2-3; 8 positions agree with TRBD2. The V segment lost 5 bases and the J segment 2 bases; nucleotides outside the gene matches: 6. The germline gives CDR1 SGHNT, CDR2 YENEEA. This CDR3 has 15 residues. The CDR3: CASSPGGSHTDTQYF. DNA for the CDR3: TGTGCCAGCAGCCCGGGGGGGTCACACACAGATACGCAGTATTTT.

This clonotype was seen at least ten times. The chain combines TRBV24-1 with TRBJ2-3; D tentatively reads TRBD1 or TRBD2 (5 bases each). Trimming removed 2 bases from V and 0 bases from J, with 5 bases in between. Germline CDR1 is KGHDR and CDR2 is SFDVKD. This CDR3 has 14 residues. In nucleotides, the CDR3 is TGTGCCACCAGTGATTGGGACAGCACAGATACGCAGTATTTT. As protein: CATSDWDSTDTQYF.

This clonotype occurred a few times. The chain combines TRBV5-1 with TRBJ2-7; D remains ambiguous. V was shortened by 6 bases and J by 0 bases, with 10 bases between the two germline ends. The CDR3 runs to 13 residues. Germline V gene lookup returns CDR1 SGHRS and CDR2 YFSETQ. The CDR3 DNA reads TGCGCCAGCAACTCTGGGGTCTCCTACGAGCAGTACTTC. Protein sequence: CASNSGVSYEQYF.

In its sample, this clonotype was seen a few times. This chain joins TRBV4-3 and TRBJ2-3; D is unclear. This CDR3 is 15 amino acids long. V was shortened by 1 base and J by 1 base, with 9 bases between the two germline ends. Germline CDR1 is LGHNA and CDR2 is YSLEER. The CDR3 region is CASSQASSGTDTQYF. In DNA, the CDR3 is TGCGCCAGCAGCCAAGCAAGCAGCGGCACAGATACGCAGTATTTT.

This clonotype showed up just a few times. CDR3 DNA: TGTGCCATCAATCGGGACAGGGGTCGAGAGACCCAGTACTTC. Translation: CAINRDRGRETQYF. The chain couples TRBV10-3 to TRBJ2-5; TRBD1 matches 10 bases. Trimming removed 7 bases from V and 4 bases from J; junction bases left unmatched: 6. The germline V gene has CDR1 ENHRY and CDR2 SYGVKD. The CDR3 has 14 residues.

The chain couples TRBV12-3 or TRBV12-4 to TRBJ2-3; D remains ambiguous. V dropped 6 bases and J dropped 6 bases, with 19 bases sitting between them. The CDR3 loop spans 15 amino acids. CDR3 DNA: TGTGCCAGCAGAGCCGGGTACTTCGACCCCGATACGCAGTATTTT. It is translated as CASRAGYFDPDTQYF.

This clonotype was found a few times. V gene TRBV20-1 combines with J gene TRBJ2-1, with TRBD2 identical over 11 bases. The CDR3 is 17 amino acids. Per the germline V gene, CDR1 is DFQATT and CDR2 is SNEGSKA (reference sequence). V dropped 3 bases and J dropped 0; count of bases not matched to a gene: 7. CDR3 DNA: TGCAGTGCTAGGTATAGCGGGAGGGCTCCCTCCTACAATGAGCAGTTCTTC. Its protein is CSARYSGRAPSYNEQFF.

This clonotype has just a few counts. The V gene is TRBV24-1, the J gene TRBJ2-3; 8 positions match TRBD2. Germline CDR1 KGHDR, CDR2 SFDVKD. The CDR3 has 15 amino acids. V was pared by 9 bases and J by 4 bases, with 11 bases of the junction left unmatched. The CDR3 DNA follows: TGTGCCACCGGGGCGAAGCGGGAGATCGCAGATACGCAGTATTTT. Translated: CATGAKREIADTQYF.

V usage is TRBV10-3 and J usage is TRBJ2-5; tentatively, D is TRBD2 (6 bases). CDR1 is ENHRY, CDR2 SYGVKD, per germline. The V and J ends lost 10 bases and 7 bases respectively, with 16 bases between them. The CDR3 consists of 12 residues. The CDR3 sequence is CATTLSGGTQYF. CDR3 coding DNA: TGTGCCACAACCCTTAGCGGCGGGACCCAGTACTTC.

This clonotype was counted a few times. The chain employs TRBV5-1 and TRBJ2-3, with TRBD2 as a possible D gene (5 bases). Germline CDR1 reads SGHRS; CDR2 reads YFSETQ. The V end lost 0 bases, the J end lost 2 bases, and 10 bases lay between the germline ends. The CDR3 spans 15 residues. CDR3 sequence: CASSLAMRATDTQYF. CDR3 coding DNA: TGCGCCAGCAGCTTGGCTATGAGGGCCACAGATACGCAGTATTTT.

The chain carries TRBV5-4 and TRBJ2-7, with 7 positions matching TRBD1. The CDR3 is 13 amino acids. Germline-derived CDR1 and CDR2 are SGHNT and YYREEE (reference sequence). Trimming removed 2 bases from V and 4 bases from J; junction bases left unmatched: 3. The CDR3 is CASSLGGQYEQYF. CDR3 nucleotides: TGTGCCAGCAGCTTAGGGGGCCAATACGAGCAGTACTTC.

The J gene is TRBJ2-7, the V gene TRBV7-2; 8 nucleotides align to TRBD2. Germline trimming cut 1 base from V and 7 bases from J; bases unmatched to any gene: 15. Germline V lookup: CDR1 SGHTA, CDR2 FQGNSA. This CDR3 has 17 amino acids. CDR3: CASSLVGGLAGSLEQYF. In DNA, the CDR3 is TGTGCCAGCAGCTTAGTCGGGGGTTTAGCGGGATCCCTGGAGCAGTACTTC.

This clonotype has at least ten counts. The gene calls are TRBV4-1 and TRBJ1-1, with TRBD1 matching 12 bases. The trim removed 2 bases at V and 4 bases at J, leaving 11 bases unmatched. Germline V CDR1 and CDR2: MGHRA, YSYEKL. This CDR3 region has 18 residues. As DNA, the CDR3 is TGCGCCAGCAGCCAATACTCCGGGACAGGGGGCCTGAGCACTGAAGCTTTCTTT. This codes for CASSQYSGTGGLSTEAFF.

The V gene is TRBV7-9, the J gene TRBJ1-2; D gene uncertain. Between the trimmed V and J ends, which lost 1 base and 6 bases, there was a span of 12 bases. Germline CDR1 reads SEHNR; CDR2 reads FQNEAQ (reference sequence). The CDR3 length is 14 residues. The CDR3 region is CASSLERSLHGYTF. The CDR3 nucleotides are TGTGCCAGCAGCTTAGAAAGGTCTCTCCATGGCTACACCTTC.